Following are 28 T cell receptor beta chains from one sample sequenced in a study of shared clonotypes between healthy human individuals. TCRdb keeps only in-frame clones here, not all; method: immunoSEQ multiplex PCR. The repertoire holds about 1.5 million clones, with roughly 95% as singletons. Specimen: naive CD4+ T cells sorted from blood. Subset of the sample: CD45RA+ positively selected. The receptors were sampled from a young man in good health.

Points on this clone: The sample contains more than one DNA sequence encoding this CDR3. This chain uses TRBV9 with TRBJ2-6; 9 bases match TRBD1. Germline CDR1 reads SGDLS; CDR2 reads YYNGEE. With V trimmed by 2 bases and J by 2 bases, 2 bases remained unmatched. The CDR3 has 16 residues. The CDR3 loop reads CASSVTGGAGANVLTF. CDR3 nucleotide sequence: TGTGCCAGCAGCGTCACAGGGGGCGCTGGGGCCAACGTCCTGACTTTC.

This chain uses TRBV6-1 with TRBJ2-2; D gene unclear. The ends were cut back, 4 bases at V and 7 bases at J, with 19 bases in the middle. The germline V gene encodes CDR1 MNHNS and CDR2 SASEGT. CDR3 length: 16 residues. The CDR3 loop reads CASSARLGSDNGELFF. CDR3 nucleotide sequence: TGTGCCAGCAGTGCGAGACTGGGTTCGGATAACGGGGAGCTGTTTTTT.

V is TRBV29-1 and J is TRBJ2-5, with D possibly being TRBD2 (5 bases). CDR1 is SQVTM, CDR2 ANQGSEA, per germline. V gave up 4 bases and J gave up 1 base, with 16 bases separating them. The CDR3 length is 15 residues. The CDR3 sequence is CSVGMISGIQETQYF. CDR3 sequence (DNA): TGCAGCGTTGGAATGATCTCGGGAATCCAAGAGACCCAGTACTTC.

This clone was seen a single time. J is TRBJ2-2 and V is TRBV27; D unclear. CDR3 length: 16 amino acids. V lost 6 bases and J 7 bases, leaving 21 bases between the germline ends. From germline, CDR1 is MNHEY and CDR2 SMNVEV (reference sequence). CDR3 in amino acids: CASRKLLRSVSGELFF. The CDR3 coding sequence is TGTGCCAGCAGGAAGTTACTTAGGTCTGTCAGCGGGGAGCTGTTTTTT.

The chain combines TRBV19 with TRBJ1-5; D unresolved. This CDR3 spans 15 amino acids. In germline, CDR1 is LNHDA, CDR2 SQIVND (reference sequence). Trimming shortened V by 6 bases and J by 6 bases, and 18 bases separated the two germline ends. The CDR3: CASRDTPRGGQPQHF. In DNA form, the CDR3 reads TGTGCCAGTAGGGATACCCCTCGGGGAGGTCAGCCCCAGCATTTT. Looking up the rest from reference TRBV19 and TRBJ1-5 gives the full variable domain: DGGITQSPKYLFRKEGQNVTLSCEQNLNHDAMYWYRQDPGQGLRLIYYSQIVNDFQKGDIAEGYSVSREKKESFPLTVTSAQKNPTAFYLCASRDTPRGGQPQHFGDGTRLSIL.

The chain employs TRBV5-4 and TRBJ1-2; the match to TRBD1 covers 9 bases. Germline loops: CDR1 SGHNT, CDR2 YYREEE (reference sequence). The trim removed 5 bases at V and 6 bases at J, leaving 17 bases unmatched. The CDR3 extends over 17 amino acids. The CDR3 region is CASRLGQGITPYDGYTF. Written as DNA, the CDR3 is TGTGCCAGCAGACTGGGACAGGGTATAACCCCCTACGATGGCTACACCTTC.

The chain recombines TRBV5-4 with TRBJ1-1; a possible D gene is TRBD1 (6 bases). The CDR3 has 10 amino acids. In germline, CDR1 is SGHNT, CDR2 YYREEE (reference sequence). V lost 9 bases and J lost 8, with 11 bases in between. CDR3 sequence: CAIQGSEAFF. The CDR3 DNA reads TGTGCCATACAGGGTTCCGAAGCTTTCTTT.

This chain joins TRBV29-1 and TRBJ2-3, with TRBD2 identical over 8 bases. V trimming: 6 bases; J trimming: 4 bases; junction bases outside the gene matches: 15. The CDR3 runs 16 residues. The germline CDR1 and CDR2 sequences are SQVTM and ANQGSEA. The CDR3 reads CSVATPGLGEADTQYF. Written as DNA, the CDR3 is TGCAGCGTCGCCACCCCGGGACTAGGGGAGGCAGATACGCAGTATTTT.

With respect to this clone: Other DNA sequences in the sample encode the same CDR3. V and J are TRBV6-5 and TRBJ2-5; the D is unclear. Germline assignment: CDR1 MNHEY and CDR2 SVGAGI. V was pared by 6 bases and J by 4 bases, with 6 bases between. This CDR3 is 11 amino acids long. CDR3 protein: CASSVGETQYF. In DNA, the CDR3 is TGTGCCAGCAGCGTCGGAGAGACCCAGTACTTC.

CDR3: CASSPRVTSGGTDTQYF. The CDR3 nucleotides read TGTGCCAGCTCACCGCGAGTGACTAGCGGAGGCACAGATACGCAGTATTTT. The chain is built from TRBV18 and TRBJ2-3; 9 bases are a match to TRBD2. Looked up from germline, CDR1 is KGHSH and CDR2 is LQKENI. The length of the CDR3 is 17 residues. V shed 3 bases, J shed 1 base, and the junction held 8 bases outside the gene matches.

Comments on this clone: Distinct nucleotide sequences in the sample also encode this CDR3. This sequence joins TRBV7-2 and TRBJ2-7, with a tentative D call TRBD2 (5 bases). The CDR3 length is 12 residues. The V end was cut by 2 bases, the J end by 5 bases, with 7 bases between. CDR1 and CDR2 from the germline V gene are SGHTA and FQGNSA. The CDR3 is CASSLRRNEQYF. Here the CDR3 DNA reads TGTGCCAGCAGCTTACGGAGGAACGAGCAGTACTTC.

A remark on this clone: A junction end diverges from the germline sequence, so it may reflect a read error. The chain uses TRBV7-7 and TRBJ2-2, with TRBD1 as a possible D gene (6 bases). CDR1 and CDR2 from the germline V gene are SSHAT and FNYEAQ (reference sequence). The CDR3 sequence is 14 residues long. The CDR3 DNA is TGTGCTAGCAGCCCTCAGGGGTTCACCGGGGAGCTGTTTTTT. This codes for CASSPQGFTGELFF.

The chain combines TRBV28 with TRBJ2-6; perhaps TRBD1 as D (5 bases). This CDR3 is 13 amino acids long. Germline CDR1 reads MDHEN; CDR2 reads SYDVKM. V was clipped by 7 bases and J by 3 bases, with 7 bases between them. CDR3 in amino acids: CASMGHGANVLTF. The CDR3 DNA reads TGTGCCAGCATGGGGCATGGGGCCAACGTCCTGACTTTC.

This clone was recorded only once. The J gene is TRBJ2-1, the V gene TRBV10-3; TRBD2 matches 14 bases. This CDR3 has 18 amino acids. V shed 4 bases and J 1 base; nucleotides not matched to a gene: 6. Germline-derived CDR1 and CDR2 are ENHRY and SYGVKD. The DNA of the CDR3 is TGTGCCATCAGTGGGACTAGCGGGAGGACGGGATCCTACAATGAGCAGTTCTTC. As protein: CAISGTSGRTGSYNEQFF.

Only one count was recorded for this clone. The chain combines TRBV7-9 with TRBJ1-3; 7 nucleotides line up with TRBD1. The V gene's germline CDR1 is SEHNR and CDR2 FQNEAQ (reference sequence). This CDR3 region has 15 residues. Trimming cost V 6 bases and J 2 bases; bases outside gene matches: 7. The CDR3 reads CASSLTGPPGNTIYF. Written as DNA, the CDR3 is TGTGCCAGCAGTCTGACAGGGCCTCCTGGAAACACCATATATTTT.

As DNA, the CDR3 is TGTGCCAGCAGCGTAGAGGGTGGTTGGTCGGCGACCTACAATGAGCAGTTCTTC. Residues: CASSVEGGWSATYNEQFF. The chain uses TRBV9 and TRBJ2-1; D uncertain. The length of the CDR3 is 18 residues. Trimming removed 0 bases from V and 2 bases from J, with 18 bases in between. Germline loops: CDR1 SGDLS, CDR2 YYNGEE. The whole variable domain, filled in from reference TRBV9 and TRBJ2-1, reads DSGVTQTPKHLITATGQRVTLRCSPRSGDLSVYWYQQSLDQGLQFLIQYYNGEERAKGNILERFSAQQFPDLHSELNLSSLELGDSALYFCASSVEGGWSATYNEQFFGPGTRLTVL.

The CDR3 region is CASSLAGGPLFF. The CDR3 nucleotides are TGTGCCAGCAGCTTAGCGGGAGGGCCTCTGTTCTTC. This sequence joins TRBV7-8 and TRBJ2-1; TRBD2 matches at 7 bases. V dropped 0 bases and J dropped 15; count of bases not matched to a gene: 5. The germline CDR1 and CDR2 sequences are SGHVS and FQNEAQ. The CDR3 is 12 residues long.

About this clone itself: Other DNA sequences in this sample translate to the same CDR3. The CDR3 sequence is CASSERQGYEQYF. The CDR3 DNA is TGTGCCAGCAGTGAGCGACAGGGTTACGAGCAGTACTTC. The rearrangement joins TRBV6-1 to TRBJ2-7, with 7 bases matching TRBD1. Germline CDR1 and CDR2: MNHNS and SASEGT. The CDR3 sequence is 13 residues long. The trim removed 3 bases at V and 4 bases at J, leaving 3 bases unmatched.

The CDR3 spells CASSLVGGEGYEQYF. CDR3 nucleotide sequence: TGTGCCAGCAGCTTAGTGGGGGGCGAGGGCTACGAGCAGTACTTC. The V gene is TRBV7-2, the J gene TRBJ2-7, with D perhaps being TRBD1 or TRBD2 (6 bases each). The CDR3 length is 15 residues. Germline loops: CDR1 SGHTA, CDR2 FQGNSA. Trimming took 1 base from V and 3 from J, leaving 13 bases between them. The variable domain in full, completed from reference TRBV7-2 and TRBJ2-7, reads GAGVSQSPSNKVTEKGKDVELRCDPISGHTALYWYRQSLGQGLEFLIYFQGNSAPDKSGLPSDRFSAERTGGSVSTLTIQRTQQEDSAVYLCASSLVGGEGYEQYFGPGTRLTVT.

The rearrangement joins TRBV11-2 to TRBJ2-1, with 8 bases that match TRBD1. V shed 6 bases, J shed 2 bases, and the junction held 9 bases outside the gene matches. The CDR3 is made up of 16 amino acids. Looked up from germline, CDR1 is SGHAT and CDR2 is FQNNGV. In DNA, the CDR3 is TGTGCCAGCAGATCCGACAGGGGTCTGCCCTACAATGAGCAGTTCTTC. Protein: CASRSDRGLPYNEQFF.

This chain connects TRBV18 to TRBJ2-1, with 9 bases matching TRBD2. J lost 3 bases, V lost 6 bases, and 6 bases had no gene match. Germline V gene data show CDR1 as KGHSH and CDR2 as LQKENI. This CDR3 is built from 15 residues. For the CDR3, the DNA is TGTGCCAGCTCGCCCACTAGCGGGCTCTACAATGAGCAGTTCTTC. This translates into CASSPTSGLYNEQFF.

The chain carries TRBV5-4 and TRBJ2-3; D perhaps matches TRBD1 (7 bases). CDR3 length: 17 amino acids. V dropped 0 bases and J dropped 1 base, with 15 bases sitting between them. Germline V gene lookup returns CDR1 SGHNT and CDR2 YYREEE (reference sequence). The CDR3, as DNA: TGTGCCAGCAGCTTGGCCGGAGGGGGCTGGGGCACAGATACGCAGTATTTT. Amino acids: CASSLAGGGWGTDTQYF.

This clone was seen only once. The chain joins TRBV27 to TRBJ1-3; D might be TRBD1 (6 bases). Trimming took off 0 bases at V and 4 bases at J, with 13 bases between the two ends. The V gene's germline CDR1 is MNHEY and CDR2 SMNVEV (reference sequence). This CDR3 is built from 16 residues. As DNA, the CDR3 is TGTGCCAGCAGTTTATCGGGGGGCTCCAGCGGAAACACCATATATTTT. Protein product: CASSLSGGSSGNTIYF.

The chain uses TRBV11-2 and TRBJ2-3; 11 nucleotides match TRBD2. This CDR3 has 16 amino acids. V lost 1 base to trimming and J lost 3 bases; unmatched junction nucleotides: 3. Germline CDR1 SGHAT, CDR2 FQNNGV. This CDR3 is CASSLAGTSGTDTQYF. CDR3 bases: TGTGCCAGCAGCTTAGCTGGGACTAGCGGTACAGATACGCAGTATTTT.

The rearrangement uses TRBV6-6 and TRBJ1-3; possible D gene TRBD1, 5 bases. The germline gives CDR1 MNHNY, CDR2 SVGAGI (reference sequence). The CDR3 sequence is 16 residues long. V was trimmed by 2 bases and J by 5 bases, leaving 16 bases between them. CDR3 residues: CASSYPLGTGRNTIYF. The CDR3 nucleotides are TGTGCCAGCAGTTACCCCTTAGGGACGGGACGAAACACCATATATTTT.

The chain employs TRBV11-2 and TRBJ2-1, with TRBD2 matching over 7 bases. Germline V gives CDR1 SGHAT, CDR2 FQNNGV. The CDR3 totals 15 residues. V dropped 5 bases and J dropped 1; count of bases not matched to a gene: 5. CDR3 sequence reads: CASSVKRDSYNEQFF. CDR3 coding DNA: TGTGCCAGCAGCGTTAAGCGGGATTCCTACAATGAGCAGTTCTTC.

V is TRBV18 and J is TRBJ2-7; D might be TRBD1 (6 bases). CDR3 length: 19 residues. CDR1 and CDR2 (germline): KGHSH, LQKENI. Trimming left V 5 bases short and J 4 bases short, with 30 bases between. The CDR3 coding sequence is TGTGCCAGCTCAATCAAGTATCCCGGGACAAGGATGACGCCTTACGAGCAGTACTTC. This translates into CASSIKYPGTRMTPYEQYF.

V usage is TRBV18 and J usage is TRBJ2-7; TRBD2 aligns across 11 bases. This CDR3 is built from 16 residues. Germline assignment: CDR1 KGHSH and CDR2 LQKENI. V gave up 3 bases and J gave up 1 base; unmatched junction bases: 5. CDR3 amino acids: CASSPEVAGGSYEQYF. CDR3 sequence (DNA): TGTGCCAGCTCACCGGAGGTAGCGGGAGGGTCCTACGAGCAGTACTTC.